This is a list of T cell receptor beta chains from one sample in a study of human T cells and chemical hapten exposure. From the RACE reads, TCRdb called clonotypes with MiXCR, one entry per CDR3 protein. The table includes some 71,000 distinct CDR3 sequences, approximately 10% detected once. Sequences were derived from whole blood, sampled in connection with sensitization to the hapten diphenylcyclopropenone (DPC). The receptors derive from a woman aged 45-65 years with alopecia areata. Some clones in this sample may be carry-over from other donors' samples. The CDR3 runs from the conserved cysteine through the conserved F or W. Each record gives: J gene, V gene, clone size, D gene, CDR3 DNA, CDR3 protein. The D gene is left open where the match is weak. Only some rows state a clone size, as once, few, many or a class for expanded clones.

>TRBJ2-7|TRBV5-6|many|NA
TGTGCCAGCAGCTTCTTAGCGTCCGTTATCTACGAGCAGTACTTC
CASSFLASVIYEQYF
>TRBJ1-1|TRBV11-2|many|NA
TGTGCCAGCAGCTTACAGCCGGGCAGGTCGAACACTGAAGCTTTCTTT
CASSLQPGRSNTEAFF
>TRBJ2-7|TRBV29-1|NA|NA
TGCAGCGTTGAAGAGGCCGCTATGCAGTACTTC
CSVEEAAMQYF
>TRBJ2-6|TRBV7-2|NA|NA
TGTGCCAGCAGCTTATCATCCTCTGGGGCCAACGTCCTGACTTTC
CASSLSSSGANVLTF
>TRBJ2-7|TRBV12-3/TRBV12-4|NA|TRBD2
TGTGCCAGCAGTCCCAGGACTAGCGGTTCCTACGAGCAGTACTTC
CASSPRTSGSYEQYF
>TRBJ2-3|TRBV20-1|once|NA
TGTAGTGCTAGGGGGAGCTCAGATACGCAGTATTTT
CSARGSSDTQYF
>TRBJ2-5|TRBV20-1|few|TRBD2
TGCAGTGCTAGCCCCCCGCAGGGGAGCGGGGGGTACCAAGAGACCCAGTACTTC
CSASPPQGSGGYQETQYF
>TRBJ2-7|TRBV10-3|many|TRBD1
TGTGCCATCAGACACGGGACAGAAAGTTCCTACGAGCAGTACTTC
CAIRHGTESSYEQYF
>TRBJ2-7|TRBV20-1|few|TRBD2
TGCAGTGCCAGTACGGGGGGGGCCAACGAGCAGTACTTC
CSASTGGANEQYF
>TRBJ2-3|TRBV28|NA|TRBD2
TGTGCCAGCAGTTTATCTAGCGGGAGGGCCTCAGATACGCAGTATTTT
CASSLSSGRASDTQYF
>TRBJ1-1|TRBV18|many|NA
TGTGCCAGCTCACCCGGAGCAGCCTGGGGAACGGGCGCTGAAGCTTTCTTT
CASSPGAAWGTGAEAFF
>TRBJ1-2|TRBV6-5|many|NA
TGTGCCAGCAGTTTCGGCGGTAGGCGGCAATTCTATGGCTACACCTTC
CASSFGGRRQFYGYTF
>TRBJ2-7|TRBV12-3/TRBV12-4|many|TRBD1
TGTGCCAGCGGCATGTGGGACAGGGGGTGGGAGCAGTACTTC
CASGMWDRGWEQYF
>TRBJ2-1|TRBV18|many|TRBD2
TGTGCCAGCTCACCCACTAGCGGCTCCTACAATGAGCAGTTCTTC
CASSPTSGSYNEQFF
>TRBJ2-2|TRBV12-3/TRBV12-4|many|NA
TGTGCCAGCAGTTTAAGTGTCGGGGAGCTGTTTTTT
CASSLSVGELFF
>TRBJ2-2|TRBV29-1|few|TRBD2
TGCAGCGGAGTCACTAGCGAAACCGGGGAGCTGTTTTTT
CSGVTSETGELFF
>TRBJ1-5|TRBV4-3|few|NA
TGCGCCAGCAGCCAAGCCCAAACGAGTCAGCCCCAGCATTTT
CASSQAQTSQPQHF
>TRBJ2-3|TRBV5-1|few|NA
TGCGCCAGCAGCCGGGACGGGGCAGATACGCAGTATTTT
CASSRDGADTQYF